Following are 18 T cell receptor beta chains from one sample sequenced in a study of cytomegalovirus exposure and HLA in healthy donors. The PCR ran on 60 Vbeta and 13 Jbeta primers. Only in-frame clones appear in the TCRdb table, and some are missing; sequencing was by immunoSEQ multiplex PCR. The top ten hold 11% to 15% of the sample, which has some 100,000 clones, roughly four fifths seen once. Sequencing was carried out using PBMCs. The receptor set was obtained from a male donor in good health and CMV-seropositive.

V is TRBV7-2 and J is TRBJ1-2, with D possibly TRBD1 on 6 matching bases. The CDR3 is 14 residues long. Germline V CDR1 and CDR2: SGHTA, FQGNSA. Trimming left V 3 bases short and J 8 bases short, with 16 bases between. The CDR3: CASSFYSGEEGYTF. CDR3 coding DNA: TGTGCCAGCAGCTTTTATTCAGGGGAAGAAGGCTACACCTTC.

This chain links TRBV4-1 with TRBJ1-1; D is unclear. Germline values: CDR1 MGHRA, CDR2 YSYEKL. CDR3 length: 15 amino acids. Trimming pared 0 bases from V and 4 bases from J, leaving 12 bases between. CDR3 residues: CASSQDGQAGTEAFF. The DNA for the CDR3 is TGCGCCAGCAGCCAAGACGGGCAGGCGGGCACTGAAGCTTTCTTT.

The CDR3 protein is CASSLVGENQPQHF. For the CDR3, the DNA is TGCGCCAGCAGCTTGGTCGGGGAAAATCAGCCCCAGCATTTT. The chain uses TRBV5-1 and TRBJ1-5; D unclear. V shed 0 bases and J shed 4 bases, with 8 bases lying between them. CDR3 length: 14 amino acids. Looked up from germline, CDR1 is SGHRS and CDR2 is YFSETQ.

The chain uses TRBV6-5 and TRBJ2-1; 7 bases match TRBD2. Germline V lookup: CDR1 MNHEY, CDR2 SVGAGI. V was pared by 8 bases and J by 4 bases, with 8 bases of the junction left unmatched. The CDR3 contains 14 residues. The CDR3 DNA reads as TGTGCCAGCGGGAGGGACTTCGCTTACAATGAGCAGTTCTTC. Translation: CASGRDFAYNEQFF.

The V gene is TRBV6-6, the J gene TRBJ2-7; tentatively, D is TRBD1 (6 bases). The length of the CDR3 is 15 residues. Trimming pared 4 bases from V and 2 bases from J, leaving 15 bases between. Germline V gene data show CDR1 as MNHNY and CDR2 as SVGAGI (reference sequence). The CDR3 DNA reads TGTGCCAGCAGTTTTGAGGCAGGGGACACCTACGAGCAGTACTTC. Translation gives CASSFEAGDTYEQYF.

The rearrangement uses TRBV5-6 and TRBJ2-1; no firm D call. CDR3 size: 14 residues. V lost 4 bases and J 4 bases, leaving 12 bases between the germline ends. Germline V gene data show CDR1 as SGHDT and CDR2 as YYEEEE. The CDR3 protein is CASSGMTSYNEQFF. CDR3 nucleotides: TGTGCCAGCAGCGGCATGACTTCTTACAATGAGCAGTTCTTC.

The chain carries TRBV5-5 and TRBJ2-7, with D possibly matching TRBD2 (6 bases). Germline CDR1 is SGHKS and CDR2 is YYEKEE (reference sequence). The CDR3 is made up of 15 amino acids. The germline V and J ends were trimmed by 0 bases and 2 bases, with 12 bases remaining between them. This chain's CDR3 is CASSLASVRTYEQYF. The CDR3 DNA is TGTGCCAGCAGCTTGGCTAGCGTACGTACCTACGAGCAGTACTTC.

V usage is TRBV2 and J usage is TRBJ1-2; D may be TRBD1 (6 bases). V shed 4 bases and J shed 3 bases, with 12 bases lying between them. Germline V gives CDR1 SNHLY, CDR2 FYNNEI. CDR3 length equals 14 residues. The CDR3 DNA reads as TGTGCCAGCAGTGTCGAACAGGGTGACTATGGCTACACCTTC. Protein: CASSVEQGDYGYTF.

V usage is TRBV14 and J usage is TRBJ2-4; 7 nucleotides align to TRBD1. With V trimmed by 6 bases and J by 0 bases, 8 bases remained unmatched. This CDR3 region has 16 residues. Germline loops: CDR1 SGHDN, CDR2 FVKESK. The CDR3 coding sequence is TGTGCCAGCAGTCGAACAGGGGATTCAGCCAAAAACATTCAGTACTTC. Amino acid sequence: CASSRTGDSAKNIQYF.

The rearrangement links TRBV4-3 to TRBJ2-5, with TRBD1 matching over 7 bases. The V segment lost 4 bases and the J segment 11 bases; nucleotides outside the gene matches: 13. The CDR3 consists of 14 residues. CDR1 and CDR2 from the germline V gene are LGHNA and YSLEER. This CDR3 is CASSRNRDQGEQYF. CDR3 in DNA: TGCGCCAGCAGCCGAAACCGGGACCAGGGGGAGCAGTACTTC.

The chain employs TRBV10-3 and TRBJ2-5; D could derive from TRBD1 or TRBD2 (5 bases each). The better agreement between TRBJ2-7 and the DNA end casts doubt on the J call. This CDR3 spans 13 amino acids. The germline V gene has CDR1 ENHRY and CDR2 SYGVKD. CDR3 amino acids: CAQRRDLRDEQYF. In nucleotides, the CDR3 is TGTGCCCAGCGTCGGGACCTGCGGGACGAGCAGTACTTC.

Remarks on this clone: One junction end does not reproduce the germline sequence, and a read error may be involved. The J gene is TRBJ1-3, the V gene TRBV7-9; maybe TRBD1 (5 bases). CDR3 length equals 14 residues. The germline V gene has CDR1 SEHNR and CDR2 FQNEAQ (reference sequence). CDR3 DNA: TGCTCGGTCAGGGTGGGTAGCTCTGGAAACACCATATATTTT. Protein sequence: CSVRVGSSGNTIYF.

The CDR3 protein is CASSLVRGGNTEAFF. The CDR3, as DNA: TGTGCCAGCAGCTTAGTTCGAGGGGGAAACACTGAAGCTTTCTTT. The chain employs TRBV7-8 and TRBJ1-1; D perhaps matches TRBD1 (6 bases). The germline V and J ends were trimmed by 1 base and 2 bases, with 11 bases remaining between them. This CDR3 has 15 residues. The germline V gene encodes CDR1 SGHVS and CDR2 FQNEAQ.

The chain joins TRBV10-3 to TRBJ2-1; D remains ambiguous. This CDR3 has 12 residues. Trimming left V 3 bases short and J 7 bases short, with 7 bases between. CDR1 and CDR2 from the germline V gene are ENHRY and SYGVKD. The CDR3 loop reads CAISDGVNEQFF. CDR3 bases: TGTGCCATCAGTGACGGAGTAAATGAGCAGTTCTTC.

The V gene is TRBV5-1, the J gene TRBJ2-1; 14 positions match TRBD2. The CDR3 length is 15 residues. Germline assignment: CDR1 SGHRS and CDR2 YFSETQ. V was pared by 4 bases and J by 6 bases, with 3 bases of the junction left unmatched. CDR3 amino acids: CASSRLAGGSNEQFF. CDR3 nucleotides: TGCGCCAGCAGCCGACTAGCGGGGGGGTCCAATGAGCAGTTCTTC.

The chain is built from TRBV6-5 and TRBJ2-3; the D is unclear. The germline V gene has CDR1 MNHEY and CDR2 SVGAGI. This CDR3 has 13 amino acids. V shed 6 bases and J shed 5 bases, with 12 bases lying between them. In DNA form, the CDR3 reads TGTGCCAGCAGGGCAAATATGTTAGATACGCAGTATTTT. As protein: CASRANMLDTQYF.

The rearrangement links TRBV5-5 to TRBJ1-3; D ambiguous. This CDR3 spans 17 amino acids. The V gene's germline CDR1 is SGHKS and CDR2 YYEKEE (reference sequence). V lost 4 bases to trimming and J lost 0 bases, with 17 bases between them. The CDR3 sequence: CASSEDDSFSSGNTIYF. The CDR3 DNA reads as TGTGCCAGCAGCGAGGATGATAGTTTTAGCTCTGGAAACACCATATATTTT.

The genes are TRBV11-3 and TRBJ2-3; the D gene is possibly TRBD1 (5 bases). The CDR3 has 14 residues. Germline V gene lookup returns CDR1 SGHNT and CDR2 YENEEA. The V and J ends lost 1 base and 4 bases respectively, with 9 bases between them. The CDR3 region is CASSLVTVSDTQYF. In DNA form, the CDR3 reads TGTGCCAGCAGCTTAGTGACAGTGTCAGATACGCAGTATTTT.